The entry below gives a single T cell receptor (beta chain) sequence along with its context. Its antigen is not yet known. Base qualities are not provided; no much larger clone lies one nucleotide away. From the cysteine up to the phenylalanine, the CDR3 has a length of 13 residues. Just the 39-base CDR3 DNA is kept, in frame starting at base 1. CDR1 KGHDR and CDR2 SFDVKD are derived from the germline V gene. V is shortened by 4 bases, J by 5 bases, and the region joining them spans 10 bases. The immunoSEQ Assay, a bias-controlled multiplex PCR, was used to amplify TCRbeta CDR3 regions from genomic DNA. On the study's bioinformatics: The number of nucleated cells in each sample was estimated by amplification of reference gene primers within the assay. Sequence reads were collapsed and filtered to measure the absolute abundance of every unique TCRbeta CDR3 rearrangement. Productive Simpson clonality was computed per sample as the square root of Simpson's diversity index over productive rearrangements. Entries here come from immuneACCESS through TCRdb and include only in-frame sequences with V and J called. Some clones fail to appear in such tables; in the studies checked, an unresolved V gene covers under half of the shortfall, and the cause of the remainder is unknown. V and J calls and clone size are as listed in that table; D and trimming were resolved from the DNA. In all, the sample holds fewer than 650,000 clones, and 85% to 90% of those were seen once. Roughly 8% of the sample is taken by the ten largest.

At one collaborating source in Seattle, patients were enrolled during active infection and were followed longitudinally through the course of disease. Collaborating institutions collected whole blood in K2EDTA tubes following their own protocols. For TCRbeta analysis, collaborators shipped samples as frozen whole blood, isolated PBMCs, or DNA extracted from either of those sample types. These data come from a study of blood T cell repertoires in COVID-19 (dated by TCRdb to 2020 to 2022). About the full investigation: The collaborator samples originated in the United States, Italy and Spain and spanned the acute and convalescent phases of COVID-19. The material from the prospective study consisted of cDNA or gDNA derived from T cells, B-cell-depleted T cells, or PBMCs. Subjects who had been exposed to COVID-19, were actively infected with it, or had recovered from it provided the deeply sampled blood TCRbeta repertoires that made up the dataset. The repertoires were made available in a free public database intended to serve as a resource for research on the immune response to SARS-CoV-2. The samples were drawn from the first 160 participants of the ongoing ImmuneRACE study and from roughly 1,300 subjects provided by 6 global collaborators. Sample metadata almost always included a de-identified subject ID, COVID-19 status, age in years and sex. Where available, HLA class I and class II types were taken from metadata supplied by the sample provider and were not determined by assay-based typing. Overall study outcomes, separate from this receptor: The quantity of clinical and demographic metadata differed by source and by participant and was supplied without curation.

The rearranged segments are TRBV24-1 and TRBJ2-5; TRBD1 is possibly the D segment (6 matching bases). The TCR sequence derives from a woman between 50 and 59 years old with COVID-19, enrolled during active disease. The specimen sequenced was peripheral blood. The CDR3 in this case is CATSEDSLETQYF. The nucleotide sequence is TGTGCCACCAGTGAGGACAGTCTGGAGACCCAGTACTTC.